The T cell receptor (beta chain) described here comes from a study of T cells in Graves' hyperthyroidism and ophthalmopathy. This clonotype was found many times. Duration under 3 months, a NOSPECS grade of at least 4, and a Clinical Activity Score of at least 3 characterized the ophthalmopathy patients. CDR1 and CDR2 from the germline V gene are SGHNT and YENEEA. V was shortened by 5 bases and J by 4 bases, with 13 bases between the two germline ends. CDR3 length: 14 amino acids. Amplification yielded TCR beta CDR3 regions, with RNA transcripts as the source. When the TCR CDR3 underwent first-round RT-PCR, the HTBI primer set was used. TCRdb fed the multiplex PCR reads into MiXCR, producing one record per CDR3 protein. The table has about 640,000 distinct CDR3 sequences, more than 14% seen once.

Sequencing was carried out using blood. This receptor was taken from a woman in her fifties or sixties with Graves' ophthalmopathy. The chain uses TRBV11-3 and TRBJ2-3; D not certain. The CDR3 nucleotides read TGTGCCAGCAGCCCCAGCCGGGTAGCAGATACGCAGTATTTT. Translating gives CASSPSRVADTQYF.